This TCR beta chain was profiled in a study of blood T cells in healthy people across ages. Across the whole study: Roughly one uniquely barcoded beta molecule per two T cells was captured. The study, taken as a whole, reports: Age brought a roughly linear fall in TCR beta diversity measured per million T cells.

There are a few counts of this clonotype. The antigen is undetermined. This CDR3 spans 16 amino acids. The J segment lost 6 bases and the V segment lost 0 bases, leaving 9 bases of the junction unmatched. Germline loops: CDR1 SGDLS, CDR2 YYNGEE. Donor samples were obtained from healthy Caucasian individuals from Russia, aged 6 to 90. Through a sample-barcoded 5' primer and a J-beta primer mix, a second PCR was run for roughly 7 to 12 cycles. TCRdb reprocessed the 5' RACE reads via MiXCR and lists one record per CDR3 protein. The sample consists of approximately 1.5 million distinct CDR3 sequences, about 32% of them appearing once.

Sequencing was carried out using blood. This sequence originates from a woman in her 30s in good health. The genes are TRBV9 and TRBJ2-3; 8 positions agree with TRBD2. The CDR3 region has the DNA TGTGCCAGCAGCGTAGGGGTTAGCGGGGCCCCCGATACGCAGTATTTT. Protein sequence: CASSVGVSGAPDTQYF.